This TCR beta chain was observed in a study of T cell responses to AZD1222 COVID-19 vaccine. The wider study: Some second doses came at about 4 weeks and others at about 12 weeks; these were pooled. Study findings and constraints: Donors were mostly white British, more females; clonal diversity possibly underestimated. Baseline seropositives among AZD1222 recipients totaled only 6 or 7.

About this clone: Its antigen remains unidentified.

Germline V gene sequence: CDR1 SGHDN, CDR2 FVKESK. This CDR3 is built from 15 residues. Trimming shortened V by 8 bases and J by 3 bases, and 16 bases separated the two germline ends. This table comes from immunoSEQ multiplex PCR, and its TCRdb copy is limited to in-frame clones, with some not included. The table records fewer than 200,000 clones, around 90% of them present only once. This TCR was recovered from an adult in good health. This sample comprised peripheral blood, obtained on day 0 of AZD1222 vaccination. The V gene is TRBV14, the J gene TRBJ2-2; D possibly corresponds to TRBD1 (6 bases). The CDR3 is CASAIRRGYTGELFF. The CDR3 DNA sequence: TGTGCCAGCGCCATCCGAAGGGGGTACACCGGGGAGCTGTTTTTT.